The next 7 T cell receptor beta chains were all read from a single sample in a study of Graves' ophthalmopathy and Graves' hyperthyroidism. RNA transcripts served as template for amplifying TCR beta CDR3 sequences. The library came from an HTBI-primed first-round RT-PCR and a second-round multiplex PCR. TCRdb recomputed calls from the multiplex PCR reads with MiXCR, one row per CDR3 protein. The sample lists about 57,000 distinct CDR3 sequences, approximately 45% occurring once. Sequences were obtained from peripheral blood. The origin of the receptors is an adult woman with Graves' ophthalmopathy.

The rearrangement uses TRBV7-2 and TRBJ2-7; 7 bases map to TRBD1. Germline V gives CDR1 SGHTA, CDR2 FQGNSA. The ends lost 5 bases at V and 3 bases at J; junction bases unmatched: 19. CDR3 length: 18 amino acids. In DNA form, the CDR3 reads TGTGCCAGCAGCGAGTCGGGCAGCCACGAGGACAGGATCTACGAGCAGTACTTC. This codes for CASSESGSHEDRIYEQYF.

The chain joins TRBV6-4 to TRBJ2-3, with D unclear. The J call may be faulty, since TRBJ1-5 better matches the DNA end. Germline lookup yields CDR1 MRHNA and CDR2 SNTAGT. The CDR3 is made up of 15 amino acids. This CDR3 is CASSKTSGRADTQHF. The CDR3 DNA reads TGTGCCAGCAGTAAGACTAGCGGGAGGGCAGATACGCAGCATTTT.

With respect to this clonotype: This may come from a read error, since a much larger clone is one base off. The chain joins TRBV28 to TRBJ1-1; D call uncertain. CDR1 and CDR2 (germline): MDHEN, SYDVKM. This CDR3 is 11 amino acids long. Trimming took off 6 bases at V and 8 bases at J, with 10 bases between the two ends. The CDR3 loop is CASRLGSEAFF. DNA for the CDR3: TGTGCCAGCAGGTTAGGGTCAGAAGCTTTCTTT.

CDR3 DNA sequence: TGTGCCAGCAGCTTAGGCACTAGCGGGATCGACTACGAGCAGTACTTC. It is translated as CASSLGTSGIDYEQYF. The chain recombines TRBV7-3 with TRBJ2-7; 10 nucleotides agree with TRBD2. The ends lost 2 bases at V and 3 bases at J; junction bases unmatched: 7. The CDR3 loop spans 16 amino acids. Germline V CDR1 and CDR2: SGHTA, FQGTGA.

The CDR3 region has the DNA TGCAGTGCTACCTCCGGGACTAGCGGGATATACGAGCAGTTCTTC. It yields the protein CSATSGTSGIYEQFF. The gene calls are TRBV20-1 and TRBJ2-1; 13 nucleotides line up with TRBD2. Germline CDR1 is DFQATT and CDR2 is SNEGSKA (reference sequence). The CDR3 spans 15 residues. Trimming at V came to 4 bases and at J to 10 bases, leaving 10 bases not matched to a gene.

In its sample, this clonotype was seen many times. The V gene is TRBV12-3 or TRBV12-4, the J gene TRBJ2-7, with D tentatively TRBD2 (5 bases). The V and J ends lost 7 bases and 8 bases respectively, with 15 bases between them. The CDR3 has 12 amino acids. The CDR3: CASTSLRGKQYF. The CDR3 DNA sequence: TGTGCCAGCACTTCCCTTCGGGGTAAGCAGTACTTC.

Remarks on this clonotype: At one of its ends the junction is not consistent with the germline gene, which may arise from a read error. The chain couples TRBV4-3 to TRBJ1-1; D unresolved. The CDR3 consists of 14 residues. Germline assignment: CDR1 LGHNA and CDR2 YSLEER. DNA for the CDR3: TGCGTCAGCAGCCAAGAGGTCCGCGGGAGAAGAGCTTTCTTT. Translated, it gives CVSSQEVRGRRAFF.